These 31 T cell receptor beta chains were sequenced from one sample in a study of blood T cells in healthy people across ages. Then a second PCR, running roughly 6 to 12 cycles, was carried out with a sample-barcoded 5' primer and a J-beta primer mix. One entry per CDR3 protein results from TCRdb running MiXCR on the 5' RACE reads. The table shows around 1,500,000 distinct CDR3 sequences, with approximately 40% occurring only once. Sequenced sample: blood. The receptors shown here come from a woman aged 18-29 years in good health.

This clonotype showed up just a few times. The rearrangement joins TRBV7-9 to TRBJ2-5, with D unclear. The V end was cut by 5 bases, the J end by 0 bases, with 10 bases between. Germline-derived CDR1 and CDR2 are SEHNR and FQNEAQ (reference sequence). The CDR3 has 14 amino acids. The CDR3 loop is CASSVQRDQETQYF. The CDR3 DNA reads TGTGCCAGCAGCGTCCAACGGGACCAAGAGACCCAGTACTTC.

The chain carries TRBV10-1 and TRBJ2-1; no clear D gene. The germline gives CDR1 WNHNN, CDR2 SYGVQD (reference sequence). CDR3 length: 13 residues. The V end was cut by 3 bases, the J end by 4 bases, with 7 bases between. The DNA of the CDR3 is TGCGCCAGCAGTGAAGATACGTACAATGAGCAGTTCTTC. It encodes CASSEDTYNEQFF.

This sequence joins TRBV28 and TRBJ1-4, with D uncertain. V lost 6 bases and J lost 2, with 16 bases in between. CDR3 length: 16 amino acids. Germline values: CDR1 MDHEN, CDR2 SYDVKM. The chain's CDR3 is CASRPLQGRTNEKLFF. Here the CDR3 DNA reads TGTGCCAGCAGGCCCTTACAAGGGAGGACTAATGAAAAACTGTTTTTT.

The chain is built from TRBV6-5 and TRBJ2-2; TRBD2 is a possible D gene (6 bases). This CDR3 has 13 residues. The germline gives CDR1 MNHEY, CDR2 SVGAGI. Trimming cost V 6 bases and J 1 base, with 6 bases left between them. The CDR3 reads CASRRGNTGELFF. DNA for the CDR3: TGTGCCAGCAGGCGGGGGAACACCGGGGAGCTGTTTTTT.

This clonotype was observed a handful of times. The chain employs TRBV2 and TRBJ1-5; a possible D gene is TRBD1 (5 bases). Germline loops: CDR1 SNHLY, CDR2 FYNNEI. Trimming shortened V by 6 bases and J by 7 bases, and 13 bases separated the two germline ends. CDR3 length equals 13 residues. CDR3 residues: CASRDSGGQPQHF. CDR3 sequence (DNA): TGTGCCAGCAGAGACAGCGGGGGGCAGCCCCAGCATTTT.

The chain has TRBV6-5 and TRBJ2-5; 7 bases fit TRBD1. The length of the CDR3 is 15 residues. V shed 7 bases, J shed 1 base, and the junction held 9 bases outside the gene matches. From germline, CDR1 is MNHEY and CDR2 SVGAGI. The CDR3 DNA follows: TGTGCCAGCACTAGGGTCAGGGGGAGCCAAGAGACCCAGTACTTC. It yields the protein CASTRVRGSQETQYF.

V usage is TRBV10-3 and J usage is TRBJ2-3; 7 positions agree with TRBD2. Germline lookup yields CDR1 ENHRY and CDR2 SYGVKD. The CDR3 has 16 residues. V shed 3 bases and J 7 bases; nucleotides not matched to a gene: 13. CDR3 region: CAISDLGGGVDNTQYF. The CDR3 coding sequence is TGTGCCATCAGTGATCTTGGCGGGGGAGTAGACAATACGCAGTATTTT.

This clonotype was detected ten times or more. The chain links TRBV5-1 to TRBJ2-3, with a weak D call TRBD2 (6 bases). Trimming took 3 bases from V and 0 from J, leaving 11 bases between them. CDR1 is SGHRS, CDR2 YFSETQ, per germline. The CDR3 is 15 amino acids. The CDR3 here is CASSSDGTSTDTQYF. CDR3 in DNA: TGCGCCAGCAGCTCGGACGGGACTAGCACAGATACGCAGTATTTT.

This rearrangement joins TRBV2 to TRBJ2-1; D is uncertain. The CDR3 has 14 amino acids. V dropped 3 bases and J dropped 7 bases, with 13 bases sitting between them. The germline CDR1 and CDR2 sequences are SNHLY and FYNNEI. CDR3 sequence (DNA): TGTGCCAGCAGTGAGGCGCGGTCACTAAATGAGCAGTTCTTC. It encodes CASSEARSLNEQFF.

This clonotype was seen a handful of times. The CDR3 loop reads CASSSEGGLFLYEQYF. CDR3 DNA sequence: TGTGCCAGCAGCTCTGAGGGGGGCCTGTTCTTATACGAGCAGTACTTC. The chain carries TRBV7-9 and TRBJ2-7; D tentatively fits TRBD1 or TRBD2 (6 bases each). Germline V gene lookup returns CDR1 SEHNR and CDR2 FQNEAQ (reference sequence). There are 16 residues in the CDR3. V gave up 4 bases and J gave up 4 bases, with 20 bases separating them.

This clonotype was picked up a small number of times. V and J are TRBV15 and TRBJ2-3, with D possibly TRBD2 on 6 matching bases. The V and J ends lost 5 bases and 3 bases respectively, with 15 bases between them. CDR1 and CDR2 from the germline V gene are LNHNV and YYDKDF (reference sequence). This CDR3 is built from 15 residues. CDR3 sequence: CATSSQAGRTDTQYF. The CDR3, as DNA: TGTGCCACCAGCTCTCAGGCAGGGAGGACAGATACGCAGTATTTT.

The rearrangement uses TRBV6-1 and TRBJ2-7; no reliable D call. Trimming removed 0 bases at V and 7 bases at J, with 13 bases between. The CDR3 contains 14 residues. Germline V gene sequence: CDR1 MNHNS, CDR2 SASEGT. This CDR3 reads CASSEASLGNEQYF. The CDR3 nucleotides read TGTGCCAGCAGTGAAGCTAGCTTGGGTAATGAGCAGTACTTC.

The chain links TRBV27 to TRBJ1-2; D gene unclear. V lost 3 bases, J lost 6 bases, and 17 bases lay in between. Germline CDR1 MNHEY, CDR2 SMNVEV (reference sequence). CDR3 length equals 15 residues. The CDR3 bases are TGTGCCAGCAGTTTTCTCCGAGGGTTAACGGATGGCTACACCTTC. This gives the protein CASSFLRGLTDGYTF.

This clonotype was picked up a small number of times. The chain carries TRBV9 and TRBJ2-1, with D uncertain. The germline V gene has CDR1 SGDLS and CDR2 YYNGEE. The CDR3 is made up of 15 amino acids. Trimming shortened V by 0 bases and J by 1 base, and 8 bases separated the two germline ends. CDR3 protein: CASSVESFSYNEQFF. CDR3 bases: TGTGCCAGCAGCGTAGAGAGTTTTTCCTACAATGAGCAGTTCTTC.

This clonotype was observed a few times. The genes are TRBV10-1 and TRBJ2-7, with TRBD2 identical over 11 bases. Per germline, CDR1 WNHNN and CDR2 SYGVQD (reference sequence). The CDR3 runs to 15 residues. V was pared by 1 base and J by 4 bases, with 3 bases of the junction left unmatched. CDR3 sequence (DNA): TGCGCCAGCAGTGAGTTCGGGACTAGCGGATACGAGCAGTACTTC. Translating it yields CASSEFGTSGYEQYF.

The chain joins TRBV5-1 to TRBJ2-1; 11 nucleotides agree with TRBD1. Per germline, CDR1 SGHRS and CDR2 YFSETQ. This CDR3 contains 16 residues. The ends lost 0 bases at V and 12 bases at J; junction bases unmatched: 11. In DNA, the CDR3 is TGCGCCAGCAGCTTGGCCGTGGTTGGGACAGGGGGTGGGCAGTTCTTC. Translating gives CASSLAVVGTGGGQFF.

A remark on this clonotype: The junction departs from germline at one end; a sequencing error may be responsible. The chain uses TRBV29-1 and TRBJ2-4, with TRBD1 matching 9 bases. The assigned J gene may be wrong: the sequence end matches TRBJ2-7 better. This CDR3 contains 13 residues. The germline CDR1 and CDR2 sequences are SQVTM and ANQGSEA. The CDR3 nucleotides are TGCAGCGCTGAAGGGACAGGGAGAGTCGAGCAGTACTTC. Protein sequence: CSAEGTGRVEQYF.

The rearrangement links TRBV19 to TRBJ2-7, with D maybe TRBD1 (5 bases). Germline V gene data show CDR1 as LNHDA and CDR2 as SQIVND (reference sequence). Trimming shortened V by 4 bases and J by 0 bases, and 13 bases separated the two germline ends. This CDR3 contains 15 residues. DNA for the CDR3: TGTGCCAGTAGTACCGGACACCTTACCTCCTACGAGCAGTACTTC. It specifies CASSTGHLTSYEQYF. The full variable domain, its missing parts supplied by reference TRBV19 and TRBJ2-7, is DGGITQSPKYLFRKEGQNVTLSCEQNLNHDAMYWYRQDPGQGLRLIYYSQIVNDFQKGDIAEGYSVSREKKESFPLTVTSAQKNPTAFYLCASSTGHLTSYEQYFGPGTRLTVT.

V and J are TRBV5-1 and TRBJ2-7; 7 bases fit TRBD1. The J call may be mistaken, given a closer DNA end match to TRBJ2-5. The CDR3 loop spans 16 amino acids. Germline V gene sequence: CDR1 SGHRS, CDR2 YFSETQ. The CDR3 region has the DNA TGCGCCAGCAGCTTGTTCACAGAGGGGGCGCAGGAGACCCAGTACTTC. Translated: CASSLFTEGAQETQYF.

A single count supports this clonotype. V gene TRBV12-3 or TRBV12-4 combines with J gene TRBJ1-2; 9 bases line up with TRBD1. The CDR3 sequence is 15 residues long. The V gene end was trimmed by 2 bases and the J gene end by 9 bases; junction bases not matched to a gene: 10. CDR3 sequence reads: CASSLSLQGAVSYTF. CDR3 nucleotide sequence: TGTGCCAGCAGTTTAAGTTTACAGGGGGCGGTAAGCTACACCTTC.

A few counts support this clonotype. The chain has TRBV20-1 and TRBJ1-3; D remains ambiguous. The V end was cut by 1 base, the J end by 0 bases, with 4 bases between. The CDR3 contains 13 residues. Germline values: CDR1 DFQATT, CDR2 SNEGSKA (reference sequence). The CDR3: CSARADSGNTIYF. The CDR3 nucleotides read TGCAGTGCTAGAGCAGACTCTGGAAACACCATATATTTT.

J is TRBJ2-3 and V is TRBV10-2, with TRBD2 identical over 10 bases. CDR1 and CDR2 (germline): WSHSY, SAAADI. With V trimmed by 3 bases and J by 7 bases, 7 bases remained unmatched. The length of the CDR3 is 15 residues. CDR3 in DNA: TGCGCCAGCAGTGACGTGGCTAGCGGGGGACATACGCAGTATTTT. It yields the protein CASSDVASGGHTQYF.

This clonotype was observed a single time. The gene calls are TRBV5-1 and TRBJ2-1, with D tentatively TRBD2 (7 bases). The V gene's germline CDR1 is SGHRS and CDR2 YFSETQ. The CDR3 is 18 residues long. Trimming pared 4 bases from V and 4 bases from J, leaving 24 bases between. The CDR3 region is CASSVTGSSGGPYNEQFF. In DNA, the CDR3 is TGCGCCAGCAGCGTAACGGGCTCTTCGGGGGGCCCTTACAATGAGCAGTTCTTC.

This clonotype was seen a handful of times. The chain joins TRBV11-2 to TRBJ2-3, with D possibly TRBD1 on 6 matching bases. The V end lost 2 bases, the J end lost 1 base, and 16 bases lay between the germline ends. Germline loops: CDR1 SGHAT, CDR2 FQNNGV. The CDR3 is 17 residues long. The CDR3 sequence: CASSLLSGTLGTDTQYF. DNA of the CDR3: TGTGCCAGCAGCTTACTTTCCGGGACACTAGGCACAGATACGCAGTATTTT.

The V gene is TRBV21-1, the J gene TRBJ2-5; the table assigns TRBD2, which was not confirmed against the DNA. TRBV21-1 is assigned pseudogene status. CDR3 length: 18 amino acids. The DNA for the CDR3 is TGTGCCAGCAGCCCGAGGGCAGCGGGGACCGGTCGAAGAGAGACCCAGTACTTC. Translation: CASSPRAAGTGRRETQYF.

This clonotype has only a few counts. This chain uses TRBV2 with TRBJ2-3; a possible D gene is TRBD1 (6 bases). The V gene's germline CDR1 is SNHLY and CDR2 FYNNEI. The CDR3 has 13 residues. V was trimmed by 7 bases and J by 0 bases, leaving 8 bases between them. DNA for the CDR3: TGTGCCAGCAATGGACAGAGCACAGATACGCAGTATTTT. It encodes CASNGQSTDTQYF.

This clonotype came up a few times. CDR3 nucleotides: TGCAGTGCTAAGACAGGGGTGACAGATACGCAGTATTTT. Protein product: CSAKTGVTDTQYF. The chain carries TRBV20-1 and TRBJ2-3; TRBD1 matches at 8 bases. CDR3 length: 13 residues. J was trimmed by 3 bases and V by 4 bases; bases with no gene match: 3. CDR1 and CDR2 from the germline V gene are DFQATT and SNEGSKA (reference sequence).

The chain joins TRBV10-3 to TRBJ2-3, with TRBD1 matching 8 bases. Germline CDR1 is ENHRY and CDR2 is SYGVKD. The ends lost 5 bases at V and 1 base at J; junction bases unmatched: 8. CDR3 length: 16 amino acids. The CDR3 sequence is CAISPRTGIGTDTQYF. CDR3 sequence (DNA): TGTGCCATCAGTCCTAGGACAGGGATCGGCACAGATACGCAGTATTTT.

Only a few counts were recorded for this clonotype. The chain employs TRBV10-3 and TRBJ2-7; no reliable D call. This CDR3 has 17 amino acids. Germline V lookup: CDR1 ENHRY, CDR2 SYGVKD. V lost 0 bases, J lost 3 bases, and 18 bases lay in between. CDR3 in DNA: TGTGCCATCAGTGAGTCCTGGTCGCGGCAGCTCCTCTACGAGCAGTACTTC. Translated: CAISESWSRQLLYEQYF.

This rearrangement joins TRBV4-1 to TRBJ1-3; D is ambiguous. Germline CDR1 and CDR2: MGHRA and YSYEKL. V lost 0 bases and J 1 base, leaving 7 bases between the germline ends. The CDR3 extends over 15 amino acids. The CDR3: CASSQDVGSGNTIYF. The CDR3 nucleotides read TGCGCCAGCAGCCAAGATGTGGGATCTGGAAACACCATATATTTT.

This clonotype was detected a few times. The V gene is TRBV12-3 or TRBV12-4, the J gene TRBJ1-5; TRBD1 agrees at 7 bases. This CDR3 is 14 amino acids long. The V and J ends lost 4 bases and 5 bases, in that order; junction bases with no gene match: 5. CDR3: CASSSDRDDQPQHF. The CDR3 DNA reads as TGTGCCAGCAGTTCCGACAGGGATGATCAGCCCCAGCATTTT.